This T cell receptor beta chain was sequenced during a study of shared clonotypes between healthy human individuals. Libraries were prepared by immunoSEQ multiplex PCR; TCRdb keeps only in-frame clonotypes and omits some of them. The sample records some 2,000,000 clones, 90% to 95% being singletons. V was clipped by 3 bases and J by 4 bases; unmatched bases: 6. Germline lookup yields CDR1 SGHRS and CDR2 YFSETQ. This CDR3 spans 14 amino acids. The sequence was collected from a man aged 18 to 30 in good health. Input material: naive CD4+ T cells sorted from blood. This sample's subset: CD45RA+ positively selected. The rearrangement uses TRBV5-1 and TRBJ2-7, with 8 bases aligning to TRBD2. CDR3 nucleotide sequence: TGCGCCAGCAGCTCGGGAGGGGCGCATTACGAGCAGTACTTC. Translation: CASSSGGAHYEQYF.